A single sample gave rise to the 15 T cell receptor beta chains below, sequenced in a study of CD8+ T cells in alopecia areata. Indicated treatment: oral pan-JAK inhibitor, 5-10 mg twice daily. cDNA prepared by RNA extraction and subsequent reverse transcription served as the template for sequencing. The protocol was immunoSEQ multiplex PCR, while the TCRdb copy is restricted to in-frame clones and leaves out a portion. The table has around 200,000 clones, around 66% seen once. Sequenced material: CD4+ T cells sorted from blood, taken at week 4, from a patient treated with tofacitinib. All receptors come from a human donor with alopecia areata.

The chain carries TRBV19 and TRBJ1-2, with 7 positions matching TRBD1. Trimming removed 4 bases from V and 4 bases from J; junction bases left unmatched: 9. The CDR3 loop spans 15 amino acids. CDR1 LNHDA and CDR2 SQIVND come from the germline V gene (reference sequence). The CDR3 region is CASSRAGTDSYGYTF. Written as DNA, the CDR3 is TGTGCCAGTAGTAGAGCCGGGACAGACAGCTATGGCTACACCTTC. Looking up the rest from reference TRBV19 and TRBJ1-2 gives the full variable domain: DGGITQSPKYLFRKEGQNVTLSCEQNLNHDAMYWYRQDPGQGLRLIYYSQIVNDFQKGDIAEGYSVSREKKESFPLTVTSAQKNPTAFYLCASSRAGTDSYGYTFGSGTRLTVV.

The rearrangement uses TRBV5-1 and TRBJ1-1, with a weak D call TRBD1 (5 bases). Per the germline V gene, CDR1 is SGHRS and CDR2 is YFSETQ. Trimming left V 0 bases short and J 7 bases short, with 10 bases between. The CDR3 consists of 13 residues. The CDR3 protein is CASSLGQGSEAFF. The CDR3 DNA reads TGCGCCAGCAGCTTGGGGCAGGGAAGTGAAGCTTTCTTT. The variable domain in full, completed from reference TRBV5-1 and TRBJ1-1, reads KAGVTQTPRYLIKTRGQQVTLSCSPISGHRSVSWYQQTPGQGLQFLFEYFSETQRNKGNFPGRFSGRQFSNSRSEMNVSTLELGDSALYLCASSLGQGSEAFFGQGTRLTVV.

CDR3 coding DNA: TGCAGCGTTGAAAACAGGTTAACTAGCACAGATACGCAGTATTTT. Its protein is CSVENRLTSTDTQYF. The chain carries TRBV29-1 and TRBJ2-3; D may be TRBD1 (5 bases). V was clipped by 2 bases and J by 0 bases, with 12 bases between them. The V gene's germline CDR1 is SQVTM and CDR2 ANQGSEA. The CDR3 is 15 residues long.

The chain uses TRBV2 and TRBJ2-2, with D perhaps assigned TRBD1 or TRBD2 (5 bases each). The CDR3 totals 13 residues. The ends were cut back, 4 bases at V and 7 bases at J, with 10 bases in the middle. Germline values: CDR1 SNHLY, CDR2 FYNNEI. The CDR3 here is CASSAGGSGELFF. The CDR3 nucleotides read TGTGCCAGCAGTGCTGGGGGAAGCGGGGAGCTGTTTTTT. The variable domain in full, completed from reference TRBV2 and TRBJ2-2, reads EPEVTQTPSHQVTQMGQEVILRCVPISNHLYFYWYRQILGQKVEFLVSFYNNEISEKSEIFDDQFSVERPDGSNFTLKIRSTKLEDSAMYFCASSAGGSGELFFGEGSRLTVL.

This chain uses TRBV30 with TRBJ1-2, with a tentative D call TRBD1 (6 bases). The V gene's germline CDR1 is GTSNPN and CDR2 SVGIG (reference sequence). This CDR3 contains 12 residues. V lost 7 bases, J lost 4 bases, and 13 bases lay in between. CDR3 amino acids: CASRTTGYGYTF. CDR3 DNA sequence: TGTGCCTCACGAACGACAGGCTATGGCTACACCTTC.

The rearrangement links TRBV30 to TRBJ2-3; 9 nucleotides line up with TRBD1. Trimming took 1 base from V and 9 from J; bases not matched to a gene: 2. There are 12 residues in the CDR3. CDR1 and CDR2 (germline): GTSNPN, SVGIG (reference sequence). This CDR3 reads CAWSADRGTQYF. CDR3 nucleotides: TGTGCCTGGAGTGCGGACAGGGGAACGCAGTATTTT.

CDR3 DNA: TGTGCCTGGAGTGGAGGACAGGGGATTACAGATACGCAGTATTTT. Its translation is CAWSGGQGITDTQYF. J is TRBJ2-3 and V is TRBV30, with 9 bases aligning to TRBD1. Germline CDR1 and CDR2: GTSNPN and SVGIG (reference sequence). J gave up 3 bases and V 1 base, and 5 bases lay outside the gene matches. CDR3 size: 15 residues.

The V and J genes are TRBV29-1 and TRBJ1-1; TRBD1 matches at 9 bases. There are 12 residues in the CDR3. V gave up 6 bases and J gave up 4 bases; unmatched junction bases: 3. Germline loops: CDR1 SQVTM, CDR2 ANQGSEA. The CDR3 sequence is CSVETGGTEAFF. DNA of the CDR3: TGCAGCGTGGAGACAGGGGGCACTGAAGCTTTCTTT.

The rearrangement links TRBV7-2 to TRBJ2-1, with D unclear. The CDR3 contains 14 residues. From germline, CDR1 is SGHTA and CDR2 FQGNSA. V lost 4 bases, J lost 8 bases, and 15 bases lay in between. CDR3 nucleotides: TGTGCCAGCAGCTCCTCCAGGTATGGCTATGAGCAGTTCTTC. Translation: CASSSSRYGYEQFF.

The CDR3 loop is CASLRAAAGTDTQYF. The CDR3 DNA is TGTGCCAGCTTGAGGGCAGCGGCGGGCACAGATACGCAGTATTTT. The chain links TRBV18 to TRBJ2-3; possibly TRBD2 for D (5 bases). From germline, CDR1 is KGHSH and CDR2 LQKENI. V was shortened by 7 bases and J by 1 base, with 15 bases between the two germline ends. This CDR3 contains 15 residues.

Turning to this clone: Its ends do not fully match the called genes, so a read error is possible. V gene TRBV7-7 combines with J gene TRBJ2-4, with 7 bases matching TRBD1. Germline CDR1 and CDR2: SSHAT and FNYEAQ (reference sequence). CDR3 length: 15 residues. The chain's CDR3 is CASSLFAGTENIQYF. The CDR3 nucleotides read TGTGCTAGCAGCTTGTTCGCCGGGACAGAAAACATTCAGTACTTC. Filled out from reference TRBV7-7 and TRBJ2-4, the complete variable domain reads GAGVSQSPRYKVTKRGQDVTLRCDPISSHATLYWYQQALGQGPEFLTYFNYEAQPDKSGLPSDRFSAERPEGSISTLTIQRTEQRDSAMYRCASSLFAGTENIQYFGAGTRLSVL.

With regard to this clone: This specimen includes other DNA sequences encoding the same CDR3. This chain connects TRBV30 to TRBJ2-5; D is unclear. The length of the CDR3 is 13 residues. V was shortened by 0 bases and J by 1 base, with 6 bases between the two germline ends. Germline V gene lookup returns CDR1 GTSNPN and CDR2 SVGIG (reference sequence). The CDR3 DNA reads as TGTGCCTGGAGTGTTGGAAGCCAAGAGACCCAGTACTTC. Protein sequence: CAWSVGSQETQYF.

This clone was seen a handful of times. The chain employs TRBV14 and TRBJ1-6; D not resolved. Trimming cost V 1 base and J 9 bases, with 13 bases left between them. The CDR3 consists of 15 residues. Germline V lookup: CDR1 SGHDN, CDR2 FVKESK. CDR3 DNA sequence: TGTGCCAGCAGCCAAGTCGAGGGTGCATCTTCACCCCTCCACTTT. Its protein is CASSQVEGASSPLHF. The entire variable domain, with the rest obtained from reference TRBV14 and TRBJ1-6, is as follows: EAGVTQFPSHSVIEKGQTVTLRCDPISGHDNLYWYRRVMGKEIKFLLHFVKESKQDESGMPNNRFLAERTGGTYSTLKVQPAELEDSGVYFCASSQVEGASSPLHFGNGTRLTVT.

This clone was seen more than once but under ten times. This rearrangement joins TRBV27 to TRBJ1-1; D uncertain. The V gene's germline CDR1 is MNHEY and CDR2 SMNVEV (reference sequence). This CDR3 region has 13 residues. Deletions cut 2 bases from V and 4 bases from J, with 8 bases between. This CDR3 reads CASSLTDRTEAFF. DNA for the CDR3: TGTGCCAGCAGTTTAACAGATCGCACTGAAGCTTTCTTT.

The chain combines TRBV30 with TRBJ1-4, with D perhaps matching TRBD1 (5 bases). This CDR3 region has 13 residues. The germline gives CDR1 GTSNPN, CDR2 SVGIG (reference sequence). Deletions cut 1 base from V and 4 bases from J, with 7 bases between. This CDR3 reads CAWSGDLNEKLFF. DNA for the CDR3: TGTGCCTGGAGTGGGGACCTTAATGAAAAACTGTTTTTT.